This is a list of T cell receptor beta chains from one sample in a study of shared clonotypes between healthy human individuals. Repertoires were generated with immunoSEQ multiplex PCR, while TCRdb's copy carries only in-frame clones and drops some. The profile shows 2.3 million or so clones, 93% of them singletons. Sequences were obtained from naive CD4+ T cells from PBMCs. The source is a man younger than 30 in good health. Some clones in this sample may be carry-over from other donors' samples. CDR3s include the opening cysteine and the closing phenylalanine or tryptophan. D genes are given only for firm matches. Size tells how often a clone was seen (once, few, many) or the class of an expanded clone, and some rows leave it out.

clone_size: -
v_call: TRBV28
d_call: TRBD1
j_call: TRBJ2-7
cdr3_nt: TGTGCCAGCAGTTCTCCGGGACAGCCCGAGGAGCAGTACTTC
cdr3_aa: CASSSPGQPEEQYF

clone_size: -
v_call: TRBV30
d_call: TRBD1
j_call: TRBJ2-7
cdr3_nt: TGTGCCTGGAGCGGTTGGGACAGGGACTTCCGGGAGCAGTACTTC
cdr3_aa: CAWSGWDRDFREQYF

clone_size: -
v_call: TRBV19
d_call: TRBD1
j_call: TRBJ1-5
cdr3_nt: TGTGCCAGTAGTGGGATACAACCGGGACAGGGGGCCTTCGGTCAGCCCCAGCATTTT
cdr3_aa: CASSGIQPGQGAFGQPQHF

clone_size: -
v_call: TRBV29-1
d_call: -
j_call: TRBJ2-3
cdr3_nt: TGCAGCGCCCGTGGCCAGGCCCAGGTGGATACGCAGTATTTT
cdr3_aa: CSARGQAQVDTQYF

clone_size: once
v_call: TRBV30
d_call: TRBD1
j_call: TRBJ1-2
cdr3_nt: TGTGCCTGGATAAGGGACAGGCCCTATGGCTACACCTTC
cdr3_aa: CAWIRDRPYGYTF

clone_size: -
v_call: TRBV9
d_call: TRBD1
j_call: TRBJ1-2
cdr3_nt: TGTGCCAGCAGCGTATGGCCGGGACAGGGTGACCCTGGCTACACCTTC
cdr3_aa: CASSVWPGQGDPGYTF

clone_size: -
v_call: TRBV18
d_call: -
j_call: TRBJ1-2
cdr3_nt: TGTGCCAGCTCACCATTCCGGTCTATGATCTATGGCTACACCTTC
cdr3_aa: CASSPFRSMIYGYTF

clone_size: -
v_call: TRBV28
d_call: TRBD1
j_call: TRBJ1-4
cdr3_nt: TGTGCCAGCAGTTCCCGACAGGGGAGGGAAAAACTGTTTTTT
cdr3_aa: CASSSRQGREKLFF

clone_size: once
v_call: TRBV7-3
d_call: -
j_call: TRBJ2-3
cdr3_nt: TGTGCCAGCTACCTACACATAAATACGCAGTATTTT
cdr3_aa: CASYLHINTQYF

clone_size: -
v_call: TRBV11-2
d_call: -
j_call: TRBJ2-7
cdr3_nt: TGTGCCAGCAGCTTAGGGCACTACGAGCAGTACTTC
cdr3_aa: CASSLGHYEQYF

clone_size: few
v_call: TRBV19
d_call: -
j_call: TRBJ1-5
cdr3_nt: TGTGCCAGTAGTCCAGGGGTCGGGAGCAATCAGCCCCAGCATTTT
cdr3_aa: CASSPGVGSNQPQHF

clone_size: -
v_call: TRBV6-6
d_call: TRBD2
j_call: TRBJ2-7
cdr3_nt: TGTGCCAGCAGTGGTTATTCGCGGGAGACGAGGTACGAGCAGTACTTC
cdr3_aa: CASSGYSRETRYEQYF

clone_size: few
v_call: TRBV5-1
d_call: -
j_call: TRBJ1-4
cdr3_nt: TGCGCCAGCAGCTTGGAACAGGCGAATGAAAAACTGTTTTTT
cdr3_aa: CASSLEQANEKLFF

clone_size: -
v_call: TRBV11-2
d_call: -
j_call: TRBJ2-5
cdr3_nt: TGTGCCAGCAGCCCCGAGACGCTCCAAGAGACCCAGTACTTC
cdr3_aa: CASSPETLQETQYF

clone_size: -
v_call: TRBV27
d_call: TRBD2
j_call: TRBJ2-7
cdr3_nt: TGTGCCAGCAGCCCTGTGGCGGGAGGGCCACCCCACGAGCAGTACTTC
cdr3_aa: CASSPVAGGPPHEQYF

clone_size: -
v_call: TRBV19
d_call: TRBD2
j_call: TRBJ2-1
cdr3_nt: TGTGCCAGTAGTATGGGACTAGCGGGCTACAATGAGCAGTTCTTC
cdr3_aa: CASSMGLAGYNEQFF

clone_size: -
v_call: TRBV10-3
d_call: -
j_call: TRBJ2-1
cdr3_nt: TGTGCCATCAGTGAACCAGGAAGAGGGCAGTTCTTC
cdr3_aa: CAISEPGRGQFF

clone_size: once
v_call: TRBV19
d_call: TRBD1
j_call: TRBJ2-2
cdr3_nt: TGTGCCATCCGGGGACAGTCGAACACCGGGGAGCTGTTTTTT
cdr3_aa: CAIRGQSNTGELFF

clone_size: once
v_call: TRBV7-3
d_call: -
j_call: TRBJ2-1
cdr3_nt: TGTGCCAGCAGCGGAGGACTATACAATGAGCAGTTCTTC
cdr3_aa: CASSGGLYNEQFF

clone_size: -
v_call: TRBV6-5
d_call: -
j_call: TRBJ2-3
cdr3_nt: TGTGCCAGCAGTTTACAGGGAGGGAGGACAGATACGCAGTATTTT
cdr3_aa: CASSLQGGRTDTQYF

clone_size: -
v_call: TRBV18
d_call: -
j_call: TRBJ1-2
cdr3_nt: TGTGCCAGCTCACCTTTGGTAGGGGATGGCTACACCTTC
cdr3_aa: CASSPLVGDGYTF

clone_size: -
v_call: TRBV7-9
d_call: TRBD1
j_call: TRBJ1-5
cdr3_nt: TGTGCCAGCAGCTTGTCAGGGGGCTTTCCTCAGCCCCAGCATTTT
cdr3_aa: CASSLSGGFPQPQHF

clone_size: -
v_call: TRBV6-1
d_call: -
j_call: TRBJ2-7
cdr3_nt: TGTGCCAGCTCTCTTACCGGGACGGACTTCTACGAGCAGTACTTC
cdr3_aa: CASSLTGTDFYEQYF

clone_size: -
v_call: TRBV7-9
d_call: TRBD1
j_call: TRBJ1-2
cdr3_nt: TGTGCCAGCAGCTACTCGGGACAGCGCGGCTATGGCTACACCTTC
cdr3_aa: CASSYSGQRGYGYTF

clone_size: -
v_call: TRBV5-8
d_call: -
j_call: TRBJ1-2
cdr3_nt: TGTGCCAGCAGCTTTCTGGTGGAGCTCTATGGCTACACCTTC
cdr3_aa: CASSFLVELYGYTF

clone_size: -
v_call: TRBV28
d_call: -
j_call: TRBJ1-5
cdr3_nt: TGTGCCAGCAGTTTAGGGGGGGCGCTGGACCAGCCCCAGCATTTT
cdr3_aa: CASSLGGALDQPQHF

clone_size: -
v_call: TRBV6-1
d_call: TRBD1
j_call: TRBJ1-3
cdr3_nt: TGTGCCAGCAGGCCGGGACAGGGATCTGGAAACACCATATATTTT
cdr3_aa: CASRPGQGSGNTIYF